The rows below give T cell receptor beta chains drawn from one sample of a study of cytomegalovirus exposure and HLA in healthy donors. TCRdb's table, derived via immunoSEQ multiplex PCR, lists solely in-frame clones and lacks some. Of around 120,000 clones listed, roughly 80% are singletons. Sequencing was carried out using PBMCs. The receptors shown here come from a man aged 50 to 60 in good health and CMV-seropositive. The CDR3 runs from the conserved cysteine through the conserved F or W. Fields, in order: D gene, clone size, J gene, V gene, CDR3 DNA, CDR3 protein. D genes are given only for firm matches. Expanded clones are given a class, and other clones once, few, many or no size at all.

d_call: TRBD1
clone_size: .
j_call: TRBJ1-5
v_call: TRBV4-2
cdr3_nt: TGTGCCAGCAGCCAAGGTGGAACAGGGGCCAATCAGCCCCAGCATTTT
cdr3_aa: CASSQGGTGANQPQHF

d_call: .
clone_size: once
j_call: TRBJ2-3
v_call: TRBV7-6
cdr3_nt: TGTGCCAGCAGCCGAGGTGGCCAGACCCATTCCACAGATACGCAGTATTTT
cdr3_aa: CASSRGGQTHSTDTQYF

d_call: .
clone_size: .
j_call: TRBJ2-1
v_call: TRBV18
cdr3_nt: TGTGCCAGCTCACGGGGACTGATAGATTTCGAGCAGTTCTTC
cdr3_aa: CASSRGLIDFEQFF

d_call: TRBD1
clone_size: .
j_call: TRBJ1-2
v_call: TRBV18
cdr3_nt: TGTGCCAGCTCACCATCCCAGGACAGGGGCGGCTATGGCTACACCTTC
cdr3_aa: CASSPSQDRGGYGYTF

d_call: TRBD2
clone_size: few
j_call: TRBJ2-7
v_call: TRBV6-5
cdr3_nt: TGTGCCAGCAGTTCGACTAGCGGGAGGGGCTCCTACGAGCAGTACTTC
cdr3_aa: CASSSTSGRGSYEQYF

d_call: .
clone_size: .
j_call: TRBJ1-2
v_call: TRBV5-1
cdr3_nt: TGCGCCAGCAGCTTGGGACTTCAGGGGCCTAACTATGGCTACACCTTC
cdr3_aa: CASSLGLQGPNYGYTF

d_call: .
clone_size: few
j_call: TRBJ1-1
v_call: TRBV11-2
cdr3_nt: TGTGCCAGCAGCTTAGATGGCAGAAAAGCTTTCTTT
cdr3_aa: CASSLDGRKAFF

d_call: TRBD1
clone_size: few
j_call: TRBJ1-5
v_call: TRBV19
cdr3_nt: TGTGCCAGTACCAAATCAGGGGGAAGCAATCAGCCCCAGCATTTT
cdr3_aa: CASTKSGGSNQPQHF

d_call: .
clone_size: .
j_call: TRBJ1-1
v_call: TRBV5-4
cdr3_nt: TGTGCCACCAGAAGGGGGAACACTGAAGCTTTCTTT
cdr3_aa: CATRRGNTEAFF

d_call: TRBD1
clone_size: .
j_call: TRBJ1-2
v_call: TRBV6-5
cdr3_nt: TGTGCCAGCACTTCAGAGAAGACAGGGGACTATGGCTACACCTTC
cdr3_aa: CASTSEKTGDYGYTF

d_call: .
clone_size: .
j_call: TRBJ2-5
v_call: TRBV29-1
cdr3_nt: TGCAGCGTTGATTTACCAACGGGAAAGACCCAGTACTTC
cdr3_aa: CSVDLPTGKTQYF

d_call: .
clone_size: .
j_call: TRBJ1-5
v_call: TRBV28
cdr3_nt: TGTGCCAGCAGTTTAAGTATTGGAGGAGATCAGCCCCAGCATTTT
cdr3_aa: CASSLSIGGDQPQHF

d_call: TRBD2
clone_size: .
j_call: TRBJ2-5
v_call: TRBV9
cdr3_nt: TGTGCCAGCAGCGTAGCGGGGGGAGTATGGGAGACCCAGTACTTC
cdr3_aa: CASSVAGGVWETQYF

d_call: TRBD2
clone_size: .
j_call: TRBJ2-1
v_call: TRBV4-1
cdr3_nt: TGCGCCAGCAGCCAAGACACTAGCGGGAGTTACAATGAGCAGTTCTTC
cdr3_aa: CASSQDTSGSYNEQFF

d_call: TRBD1
clone_size: .
j_call: TRBJ1-2
v_call: TRBV4-3
cdr3_nt: TGCGCCAGCAGCCAAGCGACAGGGGGTCGAGCTAACTATGGCTACACCTTC
cdr3_aa: CASSQATGGRANYGYTF

d_call: .
clone_size: .
j_call: TRBJ2-7
v_call: TRBV18
cdr3_nt: TGTGCCAGCTCACCAAGACAGGAAGCCTACGAGCAGTACTTC
cdr3_aa: CASSPRQEAYEQYF

d_call: .
clone_size: .
j_call: TRBJ2-5
v_call: TRBV2
cdr3_nt: TGTGCCAGCAGTGGTGAGGGCCTCAAAACCCAGTACTTC
cdr3_aa: CASSGEGLKTQYF

d_call: .
clone_size: once
j_call: TRBJ2-5
v_call: TRBV5-6
cdr3_nt: TGTGCCAGCAGCTGGCCCGGGGGGCGAGGAGAGACCCAGTACTTC
cdr3_aa: CASSWPGGRGETQYF

d_call: TRBD2
clone_size: .
j_call: TRBJ2-3
v_call: TRBV30
cdr3_nt: TGTGCCTGGAGAGGTACTAGCGGGGGGGTCTCCGATACGCAGTATTTT
cdr3_aa: CAWRGTSGGVSDTQYF

d_call: TRBD1
clone_size: .
j_call: TRBJ1-2
v_call: TRBV28
cdr3_nt: TGTGCCAGCAGTTCGACAACGGCGACAGGGGGCTGGAAAAACTATGGCTACACCTTC
cdr3_aa: CASSSTTATGGWKNYGYTF

d_call: .
clone_size: .
j_call: TRBJ2-4
v_call: TRBV7-2
cdr3_nt: TGTGCCAGCAGCCAAACTTTCCGGGACATTCAGTACTTC
cdr3_aa: CASSQTFRDIQYF

d_call: .
clone_size: .
j_call: TRBJ2-1
v_call: TRBV6-1
cdr3_nt: TGTGCCAGCAGGCCACAAGACTCCTACAATGAGCAGTTCTTC
cdr3_aa: CASRPQDSYNEQFF

d_call: .
clone_size: .
j_call: TRBJ1-2
v_call: TRBV28
cdr3_nt: TGTGCCAGCAGCCCCGATCTAGGCTACACCTTC
cdr3_aa: CASSPDLGYTF

d_call: .
clone_size: few
j_call: TRBJ1-1
v_call: TRBV6-1
cdr3_nt: TGTGCCAGCATGCAGATGAACACTGAAGCTTTCTTT
cdr3_aa: CASMQMNTEAFF

d_call: .
clone_size: .
j_call: TRBJ1-2
v_call: TRBV30
cdr3_nt: TGTGCCTGGAGCCTATCGGGGTCCCCTTGGTATGGCTACACCTTC
cdr3_aa: CAWSLSGSPWYGYTF

d_call: .
clone_size: .
j_call: TRBJ1-6
v_call: TRBV6-1
cdr3_nt: TGTGCCAGCAGTGAAGTCATCCCCACCGGCTCCTATAATTCACCCCTCCACTTT
cdr3_aa: CASSEVIPTGSYNSPLHF

d_call: .
clone_size: .
j_call: TRBJ1-4
v_call: TRBV9
cdr3_nt: TGTGCCAGCAGCGTTGGGGCGGCTAATGAAAAACTGTTTTTT
cdr3_aa: CASSVGAANEKLFF

d_call: .
clone_size: .
j_call: TRBJ1-1
v_call: TRBV5-6
cdr3_nt: TGTGCCAGCAGCTTGGTAGCAGGGTTCATGAACACTGAAGCTTTCTTT
cdr3_aa: CASSLVAGFMNTEAFF

d_call: .
clone_size: few
j_call: TRBJ1-1
v_call: TRBV7-2
cdr3_nt: TGTGCCAGCAGCTTAATGGGCAGTGACACTGAAGCTTTCTTT
cdr3_aa: CASSLMGSDTEAFF

d_call: .
clone_size: .
j_call: TRBJ1-5
v_call: TRBV19
cdr3_nt: TGTGCCAGTAGTATAGTTCAGGGGCCCCAGCATTTT
cdr3_aa: CASSIVQGPQHF

d_call: .
clone_size: .
j_call: TRBJ1-2
v_call: TRBV6-1
cdr3_nt: TGTGCCCTCAAGCCCCCCACAGGAACTAACTATGGCTACACCTTC
cdr3_aa: CALKPPTGTNYGYTF

d_call: .
clone_size: .
j_call: TRBJ2-6
v_call: TRBV29-1
cdr3_nt: TGCAGCGTTGCCGTCTCCTCTGGGGCAAACGTCCTGACTTTC
cdr3_aa: CSVAVSSGANVLTF

d_call: TRBD1
clone_size: .
j_call: TRBJ2-4
v_call: TRBV7-8
cdr3_nt: TGTGCCAGCAGCTTTTGGTCCCTCAGGGACAGAAGGCGGTATAACATTCAGTACTTC
cdr3_aa: CASSFWSLRDRRRYNIQYF

d_call: TRBD1
clone_size: .
j_call: TRBJ2-1
v_call: TRBV7-2
cdr3_nt: TGTGCCAGCAGCCAACAGGGGGACAGCGAGCAGTTCTTC
cdr3_aa: CASSQQGDSEQFF

d_call: .
clone_size: .
j_call: TRBJ2-5
v_call: TRBV28
cdr3_nt: TGTGCCAGCAGCTCGACTAAACTGGAAGAGACCCAGTACTTC
cdr3_aa: CASSSTKLEETQYF

d_call: .
clone_size: .
j_call: TRBJ1-2
v_call: TRBV18
cdr3_nt: TGTGCCAGCTCACCCGGCCCGGGGGATGGCTACACCTTC
cdr3_aa: CASSPGPGDGYTF

d_call: TRBD1
clone_size: .
j_call: TRBJ2-1
v_call: TRBV5-4
cdr3_nt: TGTGCCAGCAGCCCTCAAACCCGGGGCAGGGGGTCCTACAATGAGCAGTTCTTC
cdr3_aa: CASSPQTRGRGSYNEQFF

d_call: .
clone_size: few
j_call: TRBJ2-2
v_call: TRBV9
cdr3_nt: TGTGCCAGCAGCGTAGCTACATCGGGCGGGGAGCTGTTTTTT
cdr3_aa: CASSVATSGGELFF

d_call: .
clone_size: .
j_call: TRBJ2-7
v_call: TRBV7-2
cdr3_nt: TGTGCCAGCAGCGCCCGAGGTGGGGGGTTAGCCTACGAGCAGTACTTC
cdr3_aa: CASSARGGGLAYEQYF

d_call: .
clone_size: .
j_call: TRBJ2-3
v_call: TRBV5-1
cdr3_nt: TGCGCCAGCAGCCCGAGACAGAAACTTGCTAGCACAGATACGCAGTATTTT
cdr3_aa: CASSPRQKLASTDTQYF